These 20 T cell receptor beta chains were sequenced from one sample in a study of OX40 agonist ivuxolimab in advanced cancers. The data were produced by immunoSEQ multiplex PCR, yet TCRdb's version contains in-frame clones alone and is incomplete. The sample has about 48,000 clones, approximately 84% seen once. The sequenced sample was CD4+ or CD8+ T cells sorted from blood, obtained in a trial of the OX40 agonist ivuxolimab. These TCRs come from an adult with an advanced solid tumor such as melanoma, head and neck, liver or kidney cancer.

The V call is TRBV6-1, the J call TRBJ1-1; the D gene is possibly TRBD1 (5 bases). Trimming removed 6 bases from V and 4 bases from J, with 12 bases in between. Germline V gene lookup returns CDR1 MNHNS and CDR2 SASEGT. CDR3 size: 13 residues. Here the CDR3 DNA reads TGTGCCAGCAGCGCGGACATTAGCACTGAAGCTTTCTTT. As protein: CASSADISTEAFF.

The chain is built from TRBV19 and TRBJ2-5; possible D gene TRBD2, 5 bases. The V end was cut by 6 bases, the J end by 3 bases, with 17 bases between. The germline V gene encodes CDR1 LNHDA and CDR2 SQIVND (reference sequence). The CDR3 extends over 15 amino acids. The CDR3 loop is CASSHPGLGKETQYF. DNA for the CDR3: TGTGCCAGTAGCCACCCCGGACTGGGGAAAGAGACCCAGTACTTC.

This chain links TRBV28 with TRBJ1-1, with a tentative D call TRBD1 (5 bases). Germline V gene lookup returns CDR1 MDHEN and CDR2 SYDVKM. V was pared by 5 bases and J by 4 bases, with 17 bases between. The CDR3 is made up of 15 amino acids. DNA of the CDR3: TGTGCCAGCAGTACTACCGGGGGGACGGGCACTGAAGCTTTCTTT. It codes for CASSTTGGTGTEAFF.

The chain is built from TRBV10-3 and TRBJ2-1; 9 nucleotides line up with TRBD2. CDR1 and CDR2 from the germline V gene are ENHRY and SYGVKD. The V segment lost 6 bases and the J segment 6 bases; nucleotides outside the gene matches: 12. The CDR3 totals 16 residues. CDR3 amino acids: CAIRKGLAGHSNEQFF. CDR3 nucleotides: TGTGCCATCAGAAAAGGTCTAGCGGGACATAGCAATGAGCAGTTCTTC.

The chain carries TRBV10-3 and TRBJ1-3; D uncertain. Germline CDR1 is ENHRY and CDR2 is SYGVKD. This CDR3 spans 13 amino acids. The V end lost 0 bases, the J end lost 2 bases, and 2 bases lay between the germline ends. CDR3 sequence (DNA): TGTGCCATCAGTGAGTCGACTGGAAACACCATATATTTT. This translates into CAISESTGNTIYF.

The CDR3 protein is CASSLVQGYNEQFF. The CDR3 region has the DNA TGTGCCAGCAGCTTGGTACAGGGATACAATGAGCAGTTCTTC. The chain employs TRBV5-6 and TRBJ2-1, with D possibly TRBD1 on 6 matching bases. Germline assignment: CDR1 SGHDT and CDR2 YYEEEE. This CDR3 region has 14 residues. V was pared by 0 bases and J by 4 bases, with 8 bases between.

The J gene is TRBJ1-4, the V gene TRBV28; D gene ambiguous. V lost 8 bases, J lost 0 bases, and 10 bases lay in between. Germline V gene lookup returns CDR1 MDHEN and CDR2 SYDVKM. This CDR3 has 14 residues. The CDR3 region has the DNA TGTGCCAGCCACTTTGATGCAACTAATGAAAAACTGTTTTTT. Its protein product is CASHFDATNEKLFF.

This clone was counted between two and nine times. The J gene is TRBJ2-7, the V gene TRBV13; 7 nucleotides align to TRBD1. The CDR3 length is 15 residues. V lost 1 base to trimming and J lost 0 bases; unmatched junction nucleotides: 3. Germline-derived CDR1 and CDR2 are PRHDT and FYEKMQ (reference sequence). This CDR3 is CASSLADRASYEQYF. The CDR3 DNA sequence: TGTGCCAGCAGCTTAGCCGACAGGGCCTCCTACGAGCAGTACTTC.

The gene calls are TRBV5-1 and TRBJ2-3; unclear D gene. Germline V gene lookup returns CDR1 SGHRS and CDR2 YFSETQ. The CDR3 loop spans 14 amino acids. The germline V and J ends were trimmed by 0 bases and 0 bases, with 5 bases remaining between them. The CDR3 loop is CASSLDLSTDTQYF. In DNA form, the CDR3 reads TGCGCCAGCAGCTTGGATCTCAGCACAGATACGCAGTATTTT.

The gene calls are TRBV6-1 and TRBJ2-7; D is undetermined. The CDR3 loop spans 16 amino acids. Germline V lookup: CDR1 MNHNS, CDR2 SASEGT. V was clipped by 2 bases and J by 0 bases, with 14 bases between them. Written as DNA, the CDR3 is TGTGCCAGCAGTGAACAAGATCTAGTGAGCTCCTACGAGCAGTACTTC. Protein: CASSEQDLVSSYEQYF.

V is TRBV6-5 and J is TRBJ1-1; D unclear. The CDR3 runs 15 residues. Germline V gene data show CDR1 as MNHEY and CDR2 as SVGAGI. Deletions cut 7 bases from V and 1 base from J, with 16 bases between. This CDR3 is CASIPRFAGNTEAFF. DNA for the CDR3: TGTGCCAGCATCCCAAGATTCGCGGGGAACACTGAAGCTTTCTTT.

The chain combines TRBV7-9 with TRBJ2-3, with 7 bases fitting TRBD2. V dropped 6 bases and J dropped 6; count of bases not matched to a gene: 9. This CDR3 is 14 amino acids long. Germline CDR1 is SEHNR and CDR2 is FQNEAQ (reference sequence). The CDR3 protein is CASSTLASPDTQYF. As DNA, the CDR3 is TGTGCCAGCAGTACACTAGCGTCTCCGGATACGCAGTATTTT.

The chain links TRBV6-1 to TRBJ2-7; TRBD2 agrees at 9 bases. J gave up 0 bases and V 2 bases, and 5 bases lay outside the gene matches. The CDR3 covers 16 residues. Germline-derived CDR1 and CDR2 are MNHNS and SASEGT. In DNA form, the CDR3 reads TGTGCCAGCAGTGAATACGTAGCGGGAGCCTCCTACGAGCAGTACTTC. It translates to CASSEYVAGASYEQYF.

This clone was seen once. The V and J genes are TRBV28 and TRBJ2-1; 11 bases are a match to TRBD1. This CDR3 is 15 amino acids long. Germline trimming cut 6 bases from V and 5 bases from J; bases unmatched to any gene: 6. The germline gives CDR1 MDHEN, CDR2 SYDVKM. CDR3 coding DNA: TGTGCCAGCAGCCGGACAGGGGGCACCGACAATGAGCAGTTCTTC. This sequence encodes CASSRTGGTDNEQFF.

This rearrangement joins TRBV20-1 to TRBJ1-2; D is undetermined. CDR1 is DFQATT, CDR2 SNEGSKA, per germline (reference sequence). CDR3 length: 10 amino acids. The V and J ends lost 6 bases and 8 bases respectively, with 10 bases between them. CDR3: CSALGNGYTF. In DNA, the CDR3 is TGCAGTGCCTTAGGAAACGGCTACACCTTC.

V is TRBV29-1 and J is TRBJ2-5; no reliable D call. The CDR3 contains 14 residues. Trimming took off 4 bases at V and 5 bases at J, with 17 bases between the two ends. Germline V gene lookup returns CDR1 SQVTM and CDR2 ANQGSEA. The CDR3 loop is CSVVTSDVVETQYF. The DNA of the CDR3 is TGCAGCGTTGTGACGAGCGACGTGGTGGAGACCCAGTACTTC.

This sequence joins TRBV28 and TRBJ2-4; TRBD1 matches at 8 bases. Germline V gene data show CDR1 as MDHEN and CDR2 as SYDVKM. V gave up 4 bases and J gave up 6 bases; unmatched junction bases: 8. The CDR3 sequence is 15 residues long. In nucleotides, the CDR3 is TGTGCCAGCAGTTCACCAGGACAGGGCGGAAACATTCAGTACTTC. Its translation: CASSSPGQGGNIQYF.

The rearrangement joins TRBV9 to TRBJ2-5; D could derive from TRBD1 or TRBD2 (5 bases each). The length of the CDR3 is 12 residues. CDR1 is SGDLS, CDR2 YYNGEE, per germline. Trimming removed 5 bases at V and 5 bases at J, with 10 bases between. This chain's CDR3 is CASSGTGETQYF. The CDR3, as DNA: TGTGCCAGCAGTGGGACGGGGGAGACCCAGTACTTC.

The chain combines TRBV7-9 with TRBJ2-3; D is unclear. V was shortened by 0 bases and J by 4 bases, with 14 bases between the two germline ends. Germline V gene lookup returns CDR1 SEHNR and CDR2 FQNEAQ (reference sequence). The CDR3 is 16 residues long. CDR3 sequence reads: CASSLASSRTSDTQYF. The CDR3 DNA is TGTGCCAGCAGCTTAGCGAGTAGTCGGACCTCAGATACGCAGTATTTT.

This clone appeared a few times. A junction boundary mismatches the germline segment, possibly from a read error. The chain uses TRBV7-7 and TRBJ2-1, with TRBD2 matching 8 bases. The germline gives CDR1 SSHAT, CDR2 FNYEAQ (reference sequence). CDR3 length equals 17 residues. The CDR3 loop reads CASSLAGTSGSYNEQFF. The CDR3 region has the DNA TGTGCTAGCAGCTTAGCGGGCACTAGCGGATCCTACAATGAGCAGTTCTTC.